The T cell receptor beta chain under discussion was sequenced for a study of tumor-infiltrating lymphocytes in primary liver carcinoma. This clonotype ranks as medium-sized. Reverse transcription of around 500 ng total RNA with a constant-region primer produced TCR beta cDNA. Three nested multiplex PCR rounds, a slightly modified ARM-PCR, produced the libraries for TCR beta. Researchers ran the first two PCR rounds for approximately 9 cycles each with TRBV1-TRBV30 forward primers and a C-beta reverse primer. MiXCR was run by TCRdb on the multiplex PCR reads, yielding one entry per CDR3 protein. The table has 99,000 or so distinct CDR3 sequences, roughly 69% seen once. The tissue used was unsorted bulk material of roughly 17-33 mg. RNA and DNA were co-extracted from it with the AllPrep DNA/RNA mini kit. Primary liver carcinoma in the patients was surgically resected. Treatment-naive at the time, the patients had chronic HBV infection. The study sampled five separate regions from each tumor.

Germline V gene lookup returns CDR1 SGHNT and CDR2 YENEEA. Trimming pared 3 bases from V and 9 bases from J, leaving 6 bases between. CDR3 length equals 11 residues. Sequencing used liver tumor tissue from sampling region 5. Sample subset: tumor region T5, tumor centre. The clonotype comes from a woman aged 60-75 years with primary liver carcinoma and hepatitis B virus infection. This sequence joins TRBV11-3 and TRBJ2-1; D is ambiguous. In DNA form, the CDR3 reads TGTGCCAGCAGCTTGACTGGTGAGCAGTTCTTC. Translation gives CASSLTGEQFF.